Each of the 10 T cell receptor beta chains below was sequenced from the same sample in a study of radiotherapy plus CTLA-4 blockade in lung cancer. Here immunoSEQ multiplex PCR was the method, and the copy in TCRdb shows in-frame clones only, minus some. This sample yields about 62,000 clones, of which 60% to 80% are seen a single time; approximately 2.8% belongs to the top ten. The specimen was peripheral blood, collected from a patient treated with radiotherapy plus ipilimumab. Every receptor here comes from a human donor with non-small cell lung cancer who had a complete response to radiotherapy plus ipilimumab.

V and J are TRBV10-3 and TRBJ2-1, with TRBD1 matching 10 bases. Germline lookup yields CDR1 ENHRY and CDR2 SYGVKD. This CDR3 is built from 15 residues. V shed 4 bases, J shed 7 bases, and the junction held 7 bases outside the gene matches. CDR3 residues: CAISATGGAGNEQFF. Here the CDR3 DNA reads TGTGCCATCAGTGCGACAGGGGGCGCGGGAAATGAGCAGTTCTTC.

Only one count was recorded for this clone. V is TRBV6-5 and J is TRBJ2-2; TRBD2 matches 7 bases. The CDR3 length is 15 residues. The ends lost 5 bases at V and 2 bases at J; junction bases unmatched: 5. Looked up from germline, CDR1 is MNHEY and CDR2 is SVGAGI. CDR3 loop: CASSLGTINTGELFF. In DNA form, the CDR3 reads TGTGCCAGCAGTCTCGGGACTATAAACACCGGGGAGCTGTTTTTT.

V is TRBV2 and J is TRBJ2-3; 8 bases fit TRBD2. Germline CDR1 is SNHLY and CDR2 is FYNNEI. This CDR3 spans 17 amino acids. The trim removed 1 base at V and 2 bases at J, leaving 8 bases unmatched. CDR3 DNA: TGTGCCAGCAGTGAAGTGGTTCTAGCGGGTCACACAGATACGCAGTATTTT. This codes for CASSEVVLAGHTDTQYF.

In DNA form, the CDR3 reads TGTGCCAGCAGGGTCGACCAGGGGCTCTACGAGCAGTACTTC. It yields the protein CASRVDQGLYEQYF. This chain joins TRBV5-4 and TRBJ2-7; maybe TRBD1 (6 bases). V dropped 5 bases and J dropped 3 bases, with 15 bases sitting between them. The CDR3 is 14 amino acids. Per germline, CDR1 SGHNT and CDR2 YYREEE (reference sequence). The complete variable domain, with remaining parts taken from reference TRBV5-4 and TRBJ2-7, reads ETGVTQSPTHLIKTRGQQVTLRCSSQSGHNTVSWYQQALGQGPQFIFQYYREEENGRGNFPPRFSGLQFPNYSSELNVNALELDDSALYLCASRVDQGLYEQYFGPGTRLTVT.

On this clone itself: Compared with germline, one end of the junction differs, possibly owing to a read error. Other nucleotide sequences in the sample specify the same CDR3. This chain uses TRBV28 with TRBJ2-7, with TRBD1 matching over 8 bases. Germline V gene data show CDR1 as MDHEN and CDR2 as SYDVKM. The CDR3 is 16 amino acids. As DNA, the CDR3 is TGCGCCAGCAGTTTGCCTCACGGGACAGGAACCTACGAGCAGTACTTC. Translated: CASSLPHGTGTYEQYF.

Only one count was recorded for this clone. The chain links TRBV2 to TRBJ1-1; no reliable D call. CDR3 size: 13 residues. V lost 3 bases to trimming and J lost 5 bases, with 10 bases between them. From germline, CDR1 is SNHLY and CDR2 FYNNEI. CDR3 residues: CASSEEVITEAFF. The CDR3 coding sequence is TGTGCCAGCAGTGAGGAGGTAATAACTGAAGCTTTCTTT.

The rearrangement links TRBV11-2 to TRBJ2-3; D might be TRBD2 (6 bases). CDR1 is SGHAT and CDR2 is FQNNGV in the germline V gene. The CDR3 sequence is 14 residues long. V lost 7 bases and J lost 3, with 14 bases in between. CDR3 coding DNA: TGTGCCAGCAACCTCCTCGGGGGAACAGATACGCAGTATTTT. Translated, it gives CASNLLGGTDTQYF.

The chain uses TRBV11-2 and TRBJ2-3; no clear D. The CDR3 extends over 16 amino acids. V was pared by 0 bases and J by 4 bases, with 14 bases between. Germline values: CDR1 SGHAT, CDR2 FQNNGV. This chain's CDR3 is CASSLDRWQDSDTQYF. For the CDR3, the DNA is TGTGCCAGCAGCTTAGATCGTTGGCAGGATTCAGATACGCAGTATTTT.

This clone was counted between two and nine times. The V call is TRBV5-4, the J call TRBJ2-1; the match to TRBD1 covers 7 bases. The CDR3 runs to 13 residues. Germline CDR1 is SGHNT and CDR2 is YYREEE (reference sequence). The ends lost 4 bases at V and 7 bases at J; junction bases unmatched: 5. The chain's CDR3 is CASSQEQGNEQFF. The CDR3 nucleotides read TGTGCCAGCAGCCAAGAACAGGGGAATGAGCAGTTCTTC.

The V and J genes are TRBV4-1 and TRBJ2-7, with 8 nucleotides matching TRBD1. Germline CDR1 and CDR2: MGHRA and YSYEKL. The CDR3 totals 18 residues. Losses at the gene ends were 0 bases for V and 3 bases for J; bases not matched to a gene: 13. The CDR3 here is CASSQESPGRTGIYEQYF. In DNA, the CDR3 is TGCGCCAGCAGCCAAGAAAGCCCGGGTAGGACAGGGATCTACGAGCAGTACTTC.